What follows describes a single T cell receptor beta chain. No cognate antigen has been identified for it. There are no base qualities to consult, and no much larger clone falls within one base. The entry originates in a study of CD8 T cells in ankylosing spondylitis (dated by TCRdb to about 2017). A note on the overall study: The study set out to find disease-linked TCR variants by profiling T cell receptor beta repertoires in ankylosing spondylitis patients and healthy donors. Peripheral blood was sampled, and synovial fluid was also collected from ankylosing spondylitis patients. In total, the full study cohort was made up of roughly 110 healthy donors and approximately 24 ankylosing spondylitis patients. On the study overall, not on this receptor specifically: The disease-linked clones had a CD8+ phenotype and were found at relatively low frequencies in peripheral blood. According to the report, matched synovial fluid samples from ankylosing spondylitis patients were significantly enriched for the disease-linked clones. Some of the motif variants had been reported before in the synovial fluid and blood of reactive arthritis patients, a finding that suggests common disease-initiation mechanisms. A TCR beta motif made up of eight or nine highly homologous amino acid variants appeared to be characteristic of blood from ankylosing spondylitis patients.

Instrument on record: Illumina HiSeq 2500. Quantitative 5'-RACE with molecular barcodes was used to prepare TCR beta libraries. The published analysis was carried out like this. A new computational method, built on a probabilistic model of VDJ rearrangement, was used to identify disease-linked TCR variants. TCRdb reran the public reads through fastp at Q25 and MiXCR, keeping productive beta chains. Entries that share a CDR3 protein sequence are merged under the most common genes and DNA. In this record, the V and J calls reflect TCRdb's handling and not the investigators' own analysis. The sample data list 750,000 to 850,000 distinct CDR3 sequences, and 12% of these were observed just once. Clones ranked in the top ten supply roughly 0.51% of the sample. Spanning cysteine to phenylalanine, the CDR3 consists of 16 amino acids. Just CDR3 DNA is preserved here, 48 bases in frame from base 1.

This TCR derives from a male donor with ankylosing spondylitis. The sample consisted of blood, either unsorted or a sorted T cell fraction (not recorded which). The chain is encoded by TRBV21-1 joined to TRBJ2-5; the table assigns TRBD2, which was not confirmed against the DNA. TRBV21-1 is deemed a pseudogene. The CDR3 region has the sequence CASIEQAGGPRETQYF. The base sequence is TGTGCCAGCATCGAACAAGCGGGAGGGCCGAGAGAGACCCAGTACTTC.